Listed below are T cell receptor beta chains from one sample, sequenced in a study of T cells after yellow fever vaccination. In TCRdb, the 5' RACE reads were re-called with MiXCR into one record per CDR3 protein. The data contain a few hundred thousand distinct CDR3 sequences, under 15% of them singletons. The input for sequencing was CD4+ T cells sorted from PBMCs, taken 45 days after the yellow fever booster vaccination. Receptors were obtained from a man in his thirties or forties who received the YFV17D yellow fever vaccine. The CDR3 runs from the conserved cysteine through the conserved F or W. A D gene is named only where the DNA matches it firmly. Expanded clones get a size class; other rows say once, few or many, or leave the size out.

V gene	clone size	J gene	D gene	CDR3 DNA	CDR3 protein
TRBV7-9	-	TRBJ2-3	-	TGTGCCAGCAGCTGGCTCGGCACAGATACGCAGTATTTT	CASSWLGTDTQYF
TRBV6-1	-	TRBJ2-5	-	TGTGCCAGCAGCCGTGGGAGGAGTGGGGAGACCCAGTACTTC	CASSRGRSGETQYF
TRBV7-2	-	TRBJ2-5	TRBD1	TGTGCCAGCAGCCCAAACGTAGGGACAGGGGTAGAGACCCAGTACTTC	CASSPNVGTGVETQYF
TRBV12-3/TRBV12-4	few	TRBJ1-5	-	TGTGCCAGCAGTTTGGATATAGCCCAGCATTTT	CASSLDIAQHF
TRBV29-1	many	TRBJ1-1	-	TGCAGCGTTGCATCCGGGGTTCGTTTCGCTGAAGCTTTCTTT	CSVASGVRFAEAFF
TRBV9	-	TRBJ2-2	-	TGTGCCAGCAGCGTAGTTGGTGGGGAGCTGTTTTTT	CASSVVGGELFF
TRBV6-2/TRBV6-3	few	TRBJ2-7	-	TGTGCCAGCAGTTACATGACAGGAACGCTATCCGAGCAGTACTTC	CASSYMTGTLSEQYF
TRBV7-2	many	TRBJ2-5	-	TGTGCCAGCAGCCGCAGTCACCAAGAGACCCAGTACTTC	CASSRSHQETQYF
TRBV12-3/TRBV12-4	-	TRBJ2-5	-	TGTGCCAGCAGCCAATTGGCCCAAGAGACCCAGTACTTC	CASSQLAQETQYF
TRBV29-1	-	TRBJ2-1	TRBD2	TGCAGCGTTGATAGGGTGGCGGGAGTCGGTGAGCAGTTCTTC	CSVDRVAGVGEQFF
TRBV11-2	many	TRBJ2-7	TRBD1	TGTGCCAGCACCTTAGTGGGACAGGGCTCCTACGAGCAGTACTTC	CASTLVGQGSYEQYF
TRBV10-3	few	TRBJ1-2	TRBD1	TGTGCCATCAGTGAGTCGACAGGGCATGGCTACACCTTC	CAISESTGHGYTF
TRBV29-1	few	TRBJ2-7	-	TGCAGCGTTACCGTCCAGAGCGCATCCTACGAGCAGTACTTC	CSVTVQSASYEQYF
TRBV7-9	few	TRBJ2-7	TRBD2	TGTGCCAGCAGCCCCTCCCTGGTTGGCGGGGGAACCTACGAGCAGTACTTC	CASSPSLVGGGTYEQYF
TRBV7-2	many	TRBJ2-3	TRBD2	TGTGCCAGCAGCTCTAGACTAGCGGGAATCACAGATACGCAGTATTTT	CASSSRLAGITDTQYF
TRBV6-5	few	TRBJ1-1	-	TGTGCCAGCAGTTACTCGGCCCCCGAGGGCACTGAAGCTTTCTTT	CASSYSAPEGTEAFF
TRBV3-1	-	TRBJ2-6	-	TGTGCCAGCAGCCAAGATGCTGGGGCCAACGTCCTGACTTTC	CASSQDAGANVLTF
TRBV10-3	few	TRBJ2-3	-	TGTGCCATCAGTGGTAGCCGTAGCACAGATACGCAGTATTTT	CAISGSRSTDTQYF
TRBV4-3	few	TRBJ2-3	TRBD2	TGCGCCAGCAGCGTTCTAGCGGGAGGGTTCGCAGATACGCAGTATTTT	CASSVLAGGFADTQYF
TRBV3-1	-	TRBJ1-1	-	TGTGCCAGCAGCCAAGGGTTGGACACTGAAGCTTTCTTT	CASSQGLDTEAFF
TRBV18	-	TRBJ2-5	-	TGTGCCAGCTCACCGTCGGAAGGGGAGACCCAGTACTTC	CASSPSEGETQYF